The next 7 T cell receptor beta chains were all read from a single sample in a study of blood T cells in healthy people across ages. It was with a sample-barcoded 5' primer and a J-beta primer mix that a second PCR of roughly 7 to 11 cycles was run. TCRdb analysed the 5' RACE reads with MiXCR anew, one entry per CDR3 protein. This table holds 1.5 million to 1.8 million distinct CDR3 sequences, 40% to 45% found once. What was sequenced was blood. Source of these receptors: a woman aged 18-29 years in good health.

This sequence joins TRBV15 and TRBJ2-1; 11 nucleotides align to TRBD2. Looked up from germline, CDR1 is LNHNV and CDR2 is YYDKDF (reference sequence). Losses at the gene ends were 1 base for V and 7 bases for J; bases not matched to a gene: 9. The CDR3 loop spans 17 amino acids. CDR3 amino acids: CATSRVMASGRKNEQFF. Here the CDR3 DNA reads TGTGCCACCAGCAGAGTTATGGCTAGCGGGAGGAAAAATGAGCAGTTCTTC.

DNA of the CDR3: TGTGCCAGCGGCCTTACTAGAGAGGATACGCAGTATTTT. It encodes CASGLTREDTQYF. This chain uses TRBV6-4 with TRBJ2-3; tentatively, D is TRBD2 (5 bases). This CDR3 has 13 amino acids. Germline CDR1 and CDR2: MRHNA and SNTAGT. V was pared by 8 bases and J by 6 bases, with 15 bases between.

This clonotype came up a few times. V is TRBV20-1 and J is TRBJ2-3, with TRBD2 identical over 8 bases. J gave up 1 base and V 4 bases, and 10 bases lay outside the gene matches. Germline lookup yields CDR1 DFQATT and CDR2 SNEGSKA (reference sequence). CDR3 length: 16 amino acids. CDR3 sequence reads: CSATSRTSWGTDTQYF. CDR3 sequence (DNA): TGCAGTGCTACGAGTCGGACTAGCTGGGGCACAGATACGCAGTATTTT.

The genes are TRBV29-1 and TRBJ2-1, with D perhaps given as TRBD1 or TRBD2 (5 bases each). The V and J ends lost 4 bases and 7 bases respectively, with 20 bases between them. Germline loops: CDR1 SQVTM, CDR2 ANQGSEA. The CDR3 loop spans 15 amino acids. The CDR3 bases are TGCAGCGTTGCGACCGGGACGGCCCTTTATAATGAGCAGTTCTTC. Protein: CSVATGTALYNEQFF.

This clonotype has a handful of counts. This chain links TRBV4-3 with TRBJ2-4; D is perhaps TRBD2 (5 bases). The last part of the DNA fits TRBJ2-7 better; the J call may be wrong. CDR3 length: 16 amino acids. From germline, CDR1 is LGHNA and CDR2 YSLEER. The CDR3 reads CASSQEPGVGVYEQYF. CDR3 nucleotide sequence: TGCGCCAGCAGCCAAGAGCCAGGTGTGGGAGTCTACGAGCAGTACTTC.

In DNA form, the CDR3 reads TGTGCCAGCAGTGGGTCTGGTAACCGGGGAGCAGATACGCAGTATTTT. It specifies CASSGSGNRGADTQYF. The rearrangement links TRBV12-3 or TRBV12-4 to TRBJ2-3; a weak D match, TRBD2 (5 bases). With 5 bases removed from V and 4 bases from J, the gap between germline ends came to 19 bases. The CDR3 consists of 16 residues.

This clonotype occurred a few times. The V call is TRBV7-2, the J call TRBJ2-5; D ambiguous. The ends were cut back, 4 bases at V and 1 base at J, with 13 bases in the middle. The CDR3 loop spans 15 amino acids. Germline assignment: CDR1 SGHTA and CDR2 FQGNSA. The CDR3 protein is CASSYLSVPQETQYF. In DNA, the CDR3 is TGTGCCAGCAGCTATCTCTCCGTCCCCCAAGAGACCCAGTACTTC.